The count of the clone carrying this TCR beta chain is one. CDR3 size: 15 residues. V was shortened by 5 bases and J by 0 bases, with 14 bases between the two germline ends. Germline V CDR1 and CDR2: SGHRS, YFSETQ. The data originate from a study of T cell changes during pregnancy in multiple sclerosis. TCRdb keeps only in-frame clones here, not all; method: immunoSEQ multiplex PCR. In the table there are tens of thousands of clones, about 90% of which are singletons. The sequencing used CD4+ T cells from peripheral blood mononuclear cells, collected in the third trimester of pregnancy. The J gene is TRBJ1-2, the V gene TRBV5-1; D is unclear. This clonotype originated in a female donor with multiple sclerosis, enrolled in a pregnancy study. CDR3 coding DNA: TGCGCCAGCAGAGAGCAAGCTACAGCTAACTATGGCTACACCTTC. Translation: CASREQATANYGYTF. The full variable domain, in which reference TRBV5-1 and TRBJ1-2 provide the parts outside the CDR3, is KAGVTQTPRYLIKTRGQQVTLSCSPISGHRSVSWYQQTPGQGLQFLFEYFSETQRNKGNFPGRFSGRQFSNSRSEMNVSTLELGDSALYLCASREQATANYGYTFGSGTRLTVV.